This TCR beta chain emerged from a study of T cell responses to AZD1222 COVID-19 vaccine (dated by TCRdb to the early 2020s). Turning to the overall study: A total of more than 230 trial participants underwent TCR sequencing, of whom about 210 received two doses of AZD1222 and approximately 25 received two doses of the MenACWY control vaccine. Trial participants were enrolled by age into 18-55, 56-69 and 70-plus year subgroups, with 148, 28 and 57 TCR-sequenced participants respectively. Summary of the overall study and its limitations: Reportedly, almost half of the unique spike-specific TCRs recognized epitopes lying outside the regions that are mutated in the B.1.351 and B.1.1.7 variants. A significant rise in spike-specific TCR breadth and depth was observed after two AZD1222 doses relative to day 0 and relative to MenACWY recipients. Because no day 14 peak-response samples were available, the repertoires could be characterized only after the peak T cell response. In the small 56-69-year group, the increase in depth fell short of significance, most likely because of low power. Participants were mostly white British and included more females than males, and it was suggested by the authors that clonal diversity may have been underestimated. CD4 TCRs associated with the vaccine covered the entire spike protein, and the dominant responses were in regions 160-218 and 743-854. Only five to seven AZD1222 recipients were SARS-CoV-2 seropositive at baseline, limiting conclusions about previously exposed vaccinees.

The time point label of this sample denotes: baseline before first vaccination. The treatment or condition label on this specimen signifies: meningococcal conjugate vaccine given as trial control. Samples from vaccinated people were obtained from the UK trials COV001 and COV002, which included a single-blind randomized controlled phase 2/3 trial of AZD1222 (ChAdOx1 nCoV-19) in healthy adults. For TCRbeta chain sequencing, PBMC samples from trial participants were taken at day 0 and at day 28 after the second dose. The cysteine opens and the phenylalanine closes a CDR3 of 13 amino acids. Only the CDR3 portion is preserved as DNA: 39 bases, with reading frame beginning at the first base. From the germline V gene (reference sequence), CDR1 is PRHDT and CDR2 is FYEKMQ. Trimming removed 2 bases from V and 6 bases from J, leaving 11 bases between the germline ends. As to this clone: It lacks a known antigen. Within one base of it there is no much larger clone, and no base qualities were kept.

The CDR3 regions of human TCRbeta chains were analyzed by immunosequencing. For the original study's pipeline: TCRs in the repertoires were compared against a reference library of SARS-CoV-2-specific TCRs that had been generated with the MIRA antigen-specificity platform. Breadth was defined as the fraction of unique TCRs that were SARS-CoV-2-associated, and depth was defined as the fraction of total T cells that were SARS-CoV-2-associated. Using the MIRA data, every spike-specific TCR was mapped to the spike region that the TCR reacted to and assigned to either a CD4 or a CD8 class. Log10-transformed breadth and depth values were compared by one-way ANOVA with Sidak's multiple comparisons tests. Sourced from immuneACCESS, this table was stored by TCRdb with only in-frame sequences that have V and J called. A share of the clones is absent; for the studies checked, an unresolved V gene accounts for under half, and the remainder has no known explanation. The V and J calls and the clone size are those of that table, but D and trimming were determined from the DNA. Counted in this sample were tens of thousands of clones; over 75% of them appeared once. Approximately 5% of the sample comes from the top ten.

The receptor comes from an adult in good health. The chain was built from TRBV13 and TRBJ2-7; TRBD2 is a weak D gene call, 6 bases matching. Here the sequenced sample was peripheral blood, taken on day 0 of MenACWY control vaccination. The CDR3 region: CASSLPGGAEQYF. DNA sequence: TGTGCCAGCAGCTTACCCGGGGGTGCCGAGCAGTACTTC.